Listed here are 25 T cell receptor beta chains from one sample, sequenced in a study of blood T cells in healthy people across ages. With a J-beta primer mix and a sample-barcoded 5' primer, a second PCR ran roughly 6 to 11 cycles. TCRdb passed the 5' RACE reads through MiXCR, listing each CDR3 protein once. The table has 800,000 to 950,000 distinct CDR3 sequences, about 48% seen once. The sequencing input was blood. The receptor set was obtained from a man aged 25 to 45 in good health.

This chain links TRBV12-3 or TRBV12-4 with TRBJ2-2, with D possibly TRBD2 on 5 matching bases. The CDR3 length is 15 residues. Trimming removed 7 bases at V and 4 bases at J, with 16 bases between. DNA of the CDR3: TGTGCCAGCATTGGGAGCAGGACGGGCACCGGGGAGCTGTTTTTT. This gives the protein CASIGSRTGTGELFF.

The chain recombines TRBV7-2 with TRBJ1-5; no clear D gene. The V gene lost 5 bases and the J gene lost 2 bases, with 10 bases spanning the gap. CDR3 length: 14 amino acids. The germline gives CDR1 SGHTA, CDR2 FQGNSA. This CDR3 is CASSMVSGNQPQHF. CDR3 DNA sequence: TGTGCCAGCAGCATGGTTTCGGGCAATCAGCCCCAGCATTTT. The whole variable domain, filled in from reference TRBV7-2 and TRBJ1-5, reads GAGVSQSPSNKVTEKGKDVELRCDPISGHTALYWYRQSLGQGLEFLIYFQGNSAPDKSGLPSDRFSAERTGGSVSTLTIQRTQQEDSAVYLCASSMVSGNQPQHFGDGTRLSIL.

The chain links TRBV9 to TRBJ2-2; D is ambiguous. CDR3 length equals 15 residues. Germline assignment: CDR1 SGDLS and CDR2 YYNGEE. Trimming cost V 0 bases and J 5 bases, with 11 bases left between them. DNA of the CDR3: TGTGCCAGCAGCGTAGGGGTGGGGATGACCGGGGAGCTGTTTTTT. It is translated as CASSVGVGMTGELFF.

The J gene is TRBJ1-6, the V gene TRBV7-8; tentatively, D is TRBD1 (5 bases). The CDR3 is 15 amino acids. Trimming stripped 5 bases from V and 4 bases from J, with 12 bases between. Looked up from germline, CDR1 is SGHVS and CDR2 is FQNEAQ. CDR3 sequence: CASSPRDGYNSPLHF. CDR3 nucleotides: TGTGCCAGCAGCCCTCGGGACGGATATAATTCACCCCTCCACTTT.

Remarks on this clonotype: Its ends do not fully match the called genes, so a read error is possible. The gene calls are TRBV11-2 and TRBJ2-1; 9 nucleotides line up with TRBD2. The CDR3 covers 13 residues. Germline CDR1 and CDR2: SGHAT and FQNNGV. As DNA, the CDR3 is TGTGCCAGCAGCGTAGAACTAGCGGGTGAGCAGTTCTTC. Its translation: CASSVELAGEQFF.

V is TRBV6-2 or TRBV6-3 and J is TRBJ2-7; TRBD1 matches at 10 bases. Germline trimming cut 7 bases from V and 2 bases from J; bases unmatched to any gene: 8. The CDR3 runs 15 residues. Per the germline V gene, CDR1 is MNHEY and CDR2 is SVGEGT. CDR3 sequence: CASTSPGTGAYEQYF. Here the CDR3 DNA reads TGTGCCAGCACCTCCCCCGGGACAGGGGCCTACGAGCAGTACTTC.

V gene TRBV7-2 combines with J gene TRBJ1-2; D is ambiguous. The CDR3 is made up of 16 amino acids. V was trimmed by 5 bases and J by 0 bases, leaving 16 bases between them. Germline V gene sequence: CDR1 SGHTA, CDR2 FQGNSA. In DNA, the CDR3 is TGTGCCAGCAGCCAGACACGTAACGTCGCTAACTATGGCTACACCTTC. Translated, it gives CASSQTRNVANYGYTF. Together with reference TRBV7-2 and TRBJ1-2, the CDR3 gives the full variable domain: GAGVSQSPSNKVTEKGKDVELRCDPISGHTALYWYRQSLGQGLEFLIYFQGNSAPDKSGLPSDRFSAERTGGSVSTLTIQRTQQEDSAVYLCASSQTRNVANYGYTFGSGTRLTVV.

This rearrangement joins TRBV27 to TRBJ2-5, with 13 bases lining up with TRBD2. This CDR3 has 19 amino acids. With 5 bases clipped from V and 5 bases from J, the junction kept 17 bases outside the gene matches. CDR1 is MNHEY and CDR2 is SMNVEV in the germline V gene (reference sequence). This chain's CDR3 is CASSPLPGLAGPVWETQYF. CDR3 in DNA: TGTGCCAGCAGTCCTCTTCCGGGACTAGCGGGGCCCGTTTGGGAGACCCAGTACTTC.

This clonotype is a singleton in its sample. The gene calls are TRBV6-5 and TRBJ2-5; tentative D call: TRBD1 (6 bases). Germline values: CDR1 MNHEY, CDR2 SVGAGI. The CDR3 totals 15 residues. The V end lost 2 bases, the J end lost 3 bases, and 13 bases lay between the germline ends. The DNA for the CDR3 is TGTGCCAGCAGTTACGCGATGGGGGCAAAAGAGACCCAGTACTTC. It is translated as CASSYAMGAKETQYF.

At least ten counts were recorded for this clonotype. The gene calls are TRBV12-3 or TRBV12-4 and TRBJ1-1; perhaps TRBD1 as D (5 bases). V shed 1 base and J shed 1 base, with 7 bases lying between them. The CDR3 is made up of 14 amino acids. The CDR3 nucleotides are TGTGCCAGCAGTTTAGGTGGGGCGAACACTGAAGCTTTCTTT. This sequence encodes CASSLGGANTEAFF.

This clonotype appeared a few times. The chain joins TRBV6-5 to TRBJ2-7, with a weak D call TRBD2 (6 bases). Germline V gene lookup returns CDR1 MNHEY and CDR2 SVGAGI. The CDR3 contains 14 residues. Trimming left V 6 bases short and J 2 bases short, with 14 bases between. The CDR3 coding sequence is TGTGCCAGCAGCAGACTAGGGGTCCCCTACGAGCAGTACTTC. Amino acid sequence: CASSRLGVPYEQYF.

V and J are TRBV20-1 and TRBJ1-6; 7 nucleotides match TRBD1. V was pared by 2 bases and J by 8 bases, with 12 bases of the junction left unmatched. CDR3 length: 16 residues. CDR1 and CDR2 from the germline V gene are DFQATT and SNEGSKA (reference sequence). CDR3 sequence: CSARPQGLGLYSPLHF. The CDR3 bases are TGCAGTGCTAGACCACAGGGGCTCGGGTTGTATTCACCCCTCCACTTT.

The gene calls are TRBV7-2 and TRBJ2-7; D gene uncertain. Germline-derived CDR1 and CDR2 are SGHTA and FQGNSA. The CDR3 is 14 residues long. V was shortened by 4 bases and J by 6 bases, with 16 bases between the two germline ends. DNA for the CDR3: TGTGCCAGCAGCTCCCCCCCGCAAGTACGCGAGCAGTACTTC. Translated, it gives CASSSPPQVREQYF. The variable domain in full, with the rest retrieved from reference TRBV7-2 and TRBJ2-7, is GAGVSQSPSNKVTEKGKDVELRCDPISGHTALYWYRQSLGQGLEFLIYFQGNSAPDKSGLPSDRFSAERTGGSVSTLTIQRTQQEDSAVYLCASSSPPQVREQYFGPGTRLTVT.

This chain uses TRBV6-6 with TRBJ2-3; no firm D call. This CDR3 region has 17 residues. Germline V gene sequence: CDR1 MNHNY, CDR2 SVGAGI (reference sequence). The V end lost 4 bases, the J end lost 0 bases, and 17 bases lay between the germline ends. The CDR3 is CASSSVGDTTSTDTQYF. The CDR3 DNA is TGTGCCAGCAGTTCCGTTGGTGACACGACTAGCACAGATACGCAGTATTTT.

Here the CDR3 DNA reads TGTGCCAGCAGCTTAGGGGACAGAGTCTATGGCTACACCTTC. It encodes CASSLGDRVYGYTF. The chain couples TRBV7-9 to TRBJ1-2; 7 nucleotides agree with TRBD1. Germline CDR1 and CDR2: SEHNR and FQNEAQ (reference sequence). This CDR3 comprises 14 residues. Trimming cost V 1 base and J 4 bases; bases outside gene matches: 3.

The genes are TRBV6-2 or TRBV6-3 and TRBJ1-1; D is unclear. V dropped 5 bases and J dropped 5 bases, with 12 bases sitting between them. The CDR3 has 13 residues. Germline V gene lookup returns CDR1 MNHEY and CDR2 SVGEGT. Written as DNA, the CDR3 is TGTGCCAGCAGTCCTTGGGCGATAACTGAAGCTTTCTTT. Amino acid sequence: CASSPWAITEAFF.

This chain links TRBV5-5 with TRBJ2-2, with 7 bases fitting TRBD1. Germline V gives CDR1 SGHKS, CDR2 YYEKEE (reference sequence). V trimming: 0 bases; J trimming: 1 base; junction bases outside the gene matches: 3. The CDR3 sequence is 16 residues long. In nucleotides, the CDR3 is TGTGCCAGCAGCTTGGATAACAGGGGGAACACCGGGGAGCTGTTTTTT. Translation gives CASSLDNRGNTGELFF.

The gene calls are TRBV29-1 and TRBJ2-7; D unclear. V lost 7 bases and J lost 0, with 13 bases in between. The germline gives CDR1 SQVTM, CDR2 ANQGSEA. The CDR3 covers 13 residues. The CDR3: CSALGASSYEQYF. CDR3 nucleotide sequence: TGCAGCGCCCTAGGAGCGTCCTCCTACGAGCAGTACTTC.

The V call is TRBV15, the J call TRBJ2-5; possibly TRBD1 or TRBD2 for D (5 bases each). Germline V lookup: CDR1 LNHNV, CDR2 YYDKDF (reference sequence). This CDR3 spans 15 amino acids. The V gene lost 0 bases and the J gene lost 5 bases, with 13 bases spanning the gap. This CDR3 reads CATSRDRGGPETQYF. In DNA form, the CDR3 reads TGTGCCACCAGCAGAGATCGTGGGGGTCCGGAGACCCAGTACTTC. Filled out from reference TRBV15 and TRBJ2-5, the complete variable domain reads DAMVIQNPRYQVTQFGKPVTLSCSQTLNHNVMYWYQQKSSQAPKLLFHYYDKDFNNEADTPDNFQSRRPNTSFCFLDIRSPGLGDTAMYLCATSRDRGGPETQYFGPGTRLLVL.

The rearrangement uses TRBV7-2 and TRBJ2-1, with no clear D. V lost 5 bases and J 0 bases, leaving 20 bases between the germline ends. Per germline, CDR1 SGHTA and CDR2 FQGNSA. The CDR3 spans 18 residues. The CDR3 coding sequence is TGTGCCAGCAGCCTCCCAAAGGGCGCCTCCAGCTCCTACAATGAGCAGTTCTTC. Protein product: CASSLPKGASSSYNEQFF.

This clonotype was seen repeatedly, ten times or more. The CDR3 DNA follows: TGTGCCAGCAGCTTATTGACAGGGGCCCAAGAGACCCAGTACTTC. Its protein is CASSLLTGAQETQYF. The chain employs TRBV7-9 and TRBJ2-5, with 8 nucleotides matching TRBD1. Germline loops: CDR1 SEHNR, CDR2 FQNEAQ (reference sequence). V gave up 2 bases and J gave up 1 base; unmatched junction bases: 3. The CDR3 totals 15 residues.

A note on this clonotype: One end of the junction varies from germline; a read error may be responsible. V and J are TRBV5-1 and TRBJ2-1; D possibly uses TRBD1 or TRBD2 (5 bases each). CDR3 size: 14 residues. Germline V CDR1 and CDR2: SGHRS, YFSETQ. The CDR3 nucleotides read TGCGCCAGCATCTTGGGGCAGGGACACAATGAGCAGTTCTTC. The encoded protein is CASILGQGHNEQFF. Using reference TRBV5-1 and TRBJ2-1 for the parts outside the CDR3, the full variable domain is KAGVTQTPRYLIKTRGQQVTLSCSPISGHRSVSWYQQTPGQGLQFLFEYFSETQRNKGNFPGRFSGRQFSNSRSEMNVSTLELGDSALYLCASILGQGHNEQFFGPGTRLTVL.

CDR3 DNA: TGTGCCAGCACTGCGACTGGGGACAATGAGCAGTTCTTC. Protein: CASTATGDNEQFF. This chain links TRBV2 with TRBJ2-1, with D unresolved. The V gene lost 7 bases and the J gene lost 5 bases, with 12 bases spanning the gap. Germline CDR1 is SNHLY and CDR2 is FYNNEI. CDR3 length: 13 amino acids.

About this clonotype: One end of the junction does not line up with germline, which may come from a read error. The CDR3 here is CATSRDPGASTDTQYF. CDR3 DNA sequence: TGTGCCACCAGCAGAGATCCCGGGGCGAGCACAGATACACAGTATTTT. The chain couples TRBV15 to TRBJ2-3; perhaps D is TRBD1 or TRBD2 (5 bases each). This CDR3 contains 16 residues. Germline assignment: CDR1 LNHNV and CDR2 YYDKDF (reference sequence).

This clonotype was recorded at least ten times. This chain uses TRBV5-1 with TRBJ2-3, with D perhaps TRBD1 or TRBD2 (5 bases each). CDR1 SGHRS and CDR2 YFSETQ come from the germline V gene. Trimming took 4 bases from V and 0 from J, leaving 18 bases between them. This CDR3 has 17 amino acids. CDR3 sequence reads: CASSLGPRTPSTDTQYF. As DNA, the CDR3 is TGCGCCAGCAGCCTGGGACCGCGAACCCCTAGCACAGATACGCAGTATTTT.